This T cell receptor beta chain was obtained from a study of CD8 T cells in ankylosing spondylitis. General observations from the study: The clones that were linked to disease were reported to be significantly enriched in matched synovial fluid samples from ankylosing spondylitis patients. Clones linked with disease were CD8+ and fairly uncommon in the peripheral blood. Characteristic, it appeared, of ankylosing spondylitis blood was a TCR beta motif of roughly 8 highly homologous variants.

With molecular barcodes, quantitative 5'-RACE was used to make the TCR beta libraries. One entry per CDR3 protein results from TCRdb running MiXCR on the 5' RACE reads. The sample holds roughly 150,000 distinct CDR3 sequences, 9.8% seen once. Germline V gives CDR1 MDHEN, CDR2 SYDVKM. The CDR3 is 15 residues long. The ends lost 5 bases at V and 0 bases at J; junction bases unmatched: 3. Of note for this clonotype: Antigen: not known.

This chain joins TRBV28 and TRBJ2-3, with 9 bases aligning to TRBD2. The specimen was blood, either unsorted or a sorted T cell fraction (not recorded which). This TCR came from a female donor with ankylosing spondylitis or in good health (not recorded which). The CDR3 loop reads CASSRLADSTDTQYF. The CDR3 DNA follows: TGTGCCAGCAGTCGACTAGCGGATAGCACAGATACGCAGTATTTT.